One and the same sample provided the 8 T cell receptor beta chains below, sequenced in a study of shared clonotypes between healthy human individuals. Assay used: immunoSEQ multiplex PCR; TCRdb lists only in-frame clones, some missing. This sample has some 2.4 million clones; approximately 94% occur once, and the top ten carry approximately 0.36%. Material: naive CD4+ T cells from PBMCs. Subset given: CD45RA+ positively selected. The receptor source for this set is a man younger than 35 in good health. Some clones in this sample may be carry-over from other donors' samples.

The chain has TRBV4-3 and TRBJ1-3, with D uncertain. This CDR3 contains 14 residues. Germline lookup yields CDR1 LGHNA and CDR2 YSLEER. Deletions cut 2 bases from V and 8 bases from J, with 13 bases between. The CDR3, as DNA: TGCGCCAGCAGCCAATCACGACTGCGGGACACCATATATTTT. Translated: CASSQSRLRDTIYF.

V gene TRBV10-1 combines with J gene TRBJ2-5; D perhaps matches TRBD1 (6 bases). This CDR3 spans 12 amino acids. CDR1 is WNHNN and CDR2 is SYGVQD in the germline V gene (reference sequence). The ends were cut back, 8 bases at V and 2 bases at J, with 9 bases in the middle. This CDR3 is CASWGQQETQYF. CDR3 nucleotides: TGCGCCAGCTGGGGGCAGCAAGAGACCCAGTACTTC.

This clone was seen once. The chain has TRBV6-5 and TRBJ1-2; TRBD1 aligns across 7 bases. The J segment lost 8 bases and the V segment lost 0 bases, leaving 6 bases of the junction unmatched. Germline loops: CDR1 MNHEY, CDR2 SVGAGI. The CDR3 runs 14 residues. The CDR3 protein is CASSYSKGTAGYTF. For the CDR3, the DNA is TGTGCCAGCAGTTACTCGAAGGGGACAGCAGGCTACACCTTC.

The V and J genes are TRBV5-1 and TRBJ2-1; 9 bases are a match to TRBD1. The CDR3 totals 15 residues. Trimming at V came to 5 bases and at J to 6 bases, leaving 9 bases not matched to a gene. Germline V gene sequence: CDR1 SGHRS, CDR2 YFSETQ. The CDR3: CASRLGQGWANEQFF. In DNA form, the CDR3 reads TGCGCCAGCAGGCTAGGACAGGGGTGGGCCAATGAGCAGTTCTTC.

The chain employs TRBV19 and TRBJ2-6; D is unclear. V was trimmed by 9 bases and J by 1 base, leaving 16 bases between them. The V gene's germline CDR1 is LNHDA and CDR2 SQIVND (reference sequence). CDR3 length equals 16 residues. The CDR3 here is CASGEGPTSGANVLTF. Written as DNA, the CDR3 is TGTGCCAGCGGAGAAGGGCCGACGTCTGGGGCCAACGTCCTGACTTTC.

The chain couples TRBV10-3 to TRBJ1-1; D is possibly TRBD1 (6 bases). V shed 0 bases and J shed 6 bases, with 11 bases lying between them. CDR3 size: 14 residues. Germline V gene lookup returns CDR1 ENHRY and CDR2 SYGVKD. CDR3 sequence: CAISESGGEAEAFF. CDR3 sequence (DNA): TGTGCCATCAGTGAGTCAGGGGGGGAGGCTGAAGCTTTCTTT.

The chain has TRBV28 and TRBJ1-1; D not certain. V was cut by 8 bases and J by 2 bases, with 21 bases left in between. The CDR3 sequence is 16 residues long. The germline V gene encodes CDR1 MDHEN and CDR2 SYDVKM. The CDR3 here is CASGSATVHRNTEAFF. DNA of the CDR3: TGTGCCAGCGGAAGCGCGACGGTTCATAGAAACACTGAAGCTTTCTTT.

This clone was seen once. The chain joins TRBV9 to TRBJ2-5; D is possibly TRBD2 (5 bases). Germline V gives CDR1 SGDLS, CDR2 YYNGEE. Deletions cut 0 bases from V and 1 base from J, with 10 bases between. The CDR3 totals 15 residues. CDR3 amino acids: CASSVDGSSQETQYF. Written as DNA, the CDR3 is TGTGCCAGCAGCGTAGATGGGAGTAGCCAAGAGACCCAGTACTTC.